This T cell receptor beta chain emerged from a study of shared clonotypes between healthy human individuals. Study-wide results and limits: Generation probabilities of non-shared clonotypes were lower (relative to those shared by all four donors).

On this clone itself: Its antigen is not identified.

CDR1 and CDR2 (germline): SGHAT, FQDESV (reference sequence). The V gene lost 5 bases and the J gene lost 0 bases, with 14 bases spanning the gap. The CDR3 is 16 residues long. Assay: immunoSEQ multiplex PCR; the TCRdb copy retains only in-frame clones and omits some. Here the sample spans under 600,000 clones, about 97% being singletons. The receptor was isolated from a woman aged 25 to 39 in good health. The sequenced sample was naive CD4+ T cells sorted from blood. Subset described: CD45RA+ positively selected. The J gene is TRBJ2-1, the V gene TRBV11-1; D is unresolved. Here the CDR3 DNA reads TGTGCCAGCAGCCCAAGGCCCCCGAGCTCCTACAATGAGCAGTTCTTC. Amino acids: CASSPRPPSSYNEQFF.